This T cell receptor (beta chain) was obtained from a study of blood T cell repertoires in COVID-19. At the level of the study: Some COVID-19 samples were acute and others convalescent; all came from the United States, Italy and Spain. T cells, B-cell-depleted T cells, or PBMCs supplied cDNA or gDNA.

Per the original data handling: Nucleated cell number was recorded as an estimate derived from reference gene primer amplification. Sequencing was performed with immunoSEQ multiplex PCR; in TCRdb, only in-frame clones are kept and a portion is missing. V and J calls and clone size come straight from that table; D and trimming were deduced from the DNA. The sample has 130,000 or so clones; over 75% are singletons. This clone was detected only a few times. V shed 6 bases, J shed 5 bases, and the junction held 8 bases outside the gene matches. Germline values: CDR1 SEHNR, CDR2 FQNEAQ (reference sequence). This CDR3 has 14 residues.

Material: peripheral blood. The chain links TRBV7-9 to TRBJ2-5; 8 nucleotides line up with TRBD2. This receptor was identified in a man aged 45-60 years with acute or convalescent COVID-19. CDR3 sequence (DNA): TGTGCCAGCAGTCCAAGCGGGAGCGGCGAGACCCAGTACTTC. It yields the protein CASSPSGSGETQYF.